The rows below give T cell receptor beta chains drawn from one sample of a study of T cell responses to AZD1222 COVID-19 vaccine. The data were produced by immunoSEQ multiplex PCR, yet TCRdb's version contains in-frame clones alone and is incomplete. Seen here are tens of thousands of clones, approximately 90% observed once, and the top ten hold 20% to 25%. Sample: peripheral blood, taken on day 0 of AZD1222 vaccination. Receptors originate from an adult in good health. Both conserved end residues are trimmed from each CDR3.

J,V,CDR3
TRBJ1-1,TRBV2,ASSALDKAF
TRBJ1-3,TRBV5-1,ASSPRTGSGNTIY
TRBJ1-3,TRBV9,ASSVDLGNTIY
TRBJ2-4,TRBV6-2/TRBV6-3,ASSYQTGQAENIQY
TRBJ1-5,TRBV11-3,ASSFFTGYQPQH
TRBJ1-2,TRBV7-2,ASSLVFRDSYGYT
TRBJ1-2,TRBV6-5,ASTPGRNSYGYT
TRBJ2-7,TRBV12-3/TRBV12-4,ASRSGQTYEQY
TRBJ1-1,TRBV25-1,ASSEYDRGNTEAF
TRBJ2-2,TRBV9,ASRTGTSNTGELF
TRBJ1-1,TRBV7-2,ASSPRQGSEAF
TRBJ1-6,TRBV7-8,ASSPRRGYGYLPH
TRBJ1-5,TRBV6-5,ASRVIRGNQPQH
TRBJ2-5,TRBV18,ASSRSYQETQY
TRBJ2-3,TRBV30,AWSPGIEADTQY
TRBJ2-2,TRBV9,ASSDTIPGQVLSTGELF
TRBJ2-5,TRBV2,ASSGNRGLQETQY
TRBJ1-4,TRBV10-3,AISETMGEKLF
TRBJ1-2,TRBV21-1,ASSTPPRDSTYGYT
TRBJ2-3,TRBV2,ASKEFSTDTQY
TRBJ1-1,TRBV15,ATSRRGNTEAF
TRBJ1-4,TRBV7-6,ASSLGQGAREKLF
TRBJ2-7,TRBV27,ASSLNDRAYEQY
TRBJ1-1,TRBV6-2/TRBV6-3,ASSYGATWGTEAF
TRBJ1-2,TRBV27,ASSPMGGIGGYT
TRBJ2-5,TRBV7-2,ASSPGQGGSETQY
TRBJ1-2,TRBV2,ASSPHYGYT
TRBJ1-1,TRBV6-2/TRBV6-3,ASSPGTGSRDWNTEAF
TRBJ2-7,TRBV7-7,ASSLQPTGYEQY
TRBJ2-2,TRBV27,ASSLRVGAGELF
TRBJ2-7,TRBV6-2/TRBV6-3,ASSFRDRGFLYEQY
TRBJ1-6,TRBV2,ASSPGQIPNSPLH
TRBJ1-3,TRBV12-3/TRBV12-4,ASSLQGFTIY
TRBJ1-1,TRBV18,ASSPTGNTEAF
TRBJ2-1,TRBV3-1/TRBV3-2,ASSLGWVSSYNEQF
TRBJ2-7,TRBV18,ASSPGDIYEQY
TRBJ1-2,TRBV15,ATSTGRTGAHGYT
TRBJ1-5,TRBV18,ASSPYSSDNQPQH
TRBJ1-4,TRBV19,ASSTEGRGFFMGRYEKLF
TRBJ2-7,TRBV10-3,AIKPNAGMNEQY
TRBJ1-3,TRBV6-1,ASSELRQGRGNTIY
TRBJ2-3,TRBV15,ATSRGFPSGESSTDTQY
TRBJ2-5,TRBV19,ASSRAGAALQETQY
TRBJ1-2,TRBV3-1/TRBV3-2,ASSPVLEGPGGYT
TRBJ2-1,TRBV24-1,ATSHVKGQGEF
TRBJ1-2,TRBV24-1,ATSDRDSNYGYT
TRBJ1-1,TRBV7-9,ASSLSVGNTEAF
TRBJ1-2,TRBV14,ASSPWTGARYGYT